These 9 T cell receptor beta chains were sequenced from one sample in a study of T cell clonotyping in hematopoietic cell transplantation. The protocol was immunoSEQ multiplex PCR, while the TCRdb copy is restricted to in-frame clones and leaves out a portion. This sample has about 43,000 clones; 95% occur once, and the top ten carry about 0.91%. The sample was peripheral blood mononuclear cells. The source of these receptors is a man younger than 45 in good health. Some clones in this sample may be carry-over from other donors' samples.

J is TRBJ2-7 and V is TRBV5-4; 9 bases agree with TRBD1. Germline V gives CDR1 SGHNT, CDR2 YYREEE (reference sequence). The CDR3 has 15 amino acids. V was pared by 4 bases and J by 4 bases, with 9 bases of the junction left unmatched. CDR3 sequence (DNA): TGTGCCAGCAGCCCGGGGGGACAGGGACCTTACGAGCAGTACTTC. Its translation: CASSPGGQGPYEQYF.

The CDR3 region has the DNA TGTGCCAGTACTCTATCCCGGGACAGGGGCCACGAGCAGTACTTC. It is translated as CASTLSRDRGHEQYF. V and J are TRBV19 and TRBJ2-7, with 10 positions matching TRBD1. CDR3 size: 15 residues. Germline V lookup: CDR1 LNHDA, CDR2 SQIVND (reference sequence). J gave up 5 bases and V 7 bases, and 11 bases lay outside the gene matches. The full variable domain, its missing parts supplied by reference TRBV19 and TRBJ2-7, is DGGITQSPKYLFRKEGQNVTLSCEQNLNHDAMYWYRQDPGQGLRLIYYSQIVNDFQKGDIAEGYSVSREKKESFPLTVTSAQKNPTAFYLCASTLSRDRGHEQYFGPGTRLTVT.

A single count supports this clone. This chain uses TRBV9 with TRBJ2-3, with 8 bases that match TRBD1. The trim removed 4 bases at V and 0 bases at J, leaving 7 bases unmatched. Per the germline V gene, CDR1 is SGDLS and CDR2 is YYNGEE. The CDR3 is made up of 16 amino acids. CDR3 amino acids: CASSLMTGESTDTQYF. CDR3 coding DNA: TGTGCCAGCAGCCTCATGACAGGGGAAAGCACAGATACGCAGTATTTT.

The DNA for the CDR3 is TGCGCCAGCAGCCGGGACAGGGGATTATACGAGCAGTACTTC. Protein sequence: CASSRDRGLYEQYF. The chain carries TRBV4-1 and TRBJ2-7, with 10 bases lining up with TRBD1. Looked up from germline, CDR1 is MGHRA and CDR2 is YSYEKL. This CDR3 is 14 amino acids long. V lost 4 bases and J lost 4; bases outside the gene matches: 4.

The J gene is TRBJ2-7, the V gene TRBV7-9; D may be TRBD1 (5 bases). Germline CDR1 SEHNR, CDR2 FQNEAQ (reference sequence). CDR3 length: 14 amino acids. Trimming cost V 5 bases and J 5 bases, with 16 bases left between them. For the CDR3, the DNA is TGTGCCAGCAGCCCGTCTGACAGCAGGGACGAGCAGTACTTC. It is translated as CASSPSDSRDEQYF. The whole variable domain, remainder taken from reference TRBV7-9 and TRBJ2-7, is DTGVSQNPRHKITKRGQNVTFRCDPISEHNRLYWYRQTLGQGPEFLTYFQNEAQLEKSRLLSDRFSAERPKGSFSTLEIQRTEQGDSAMYLCASSPSDSRDEQYFGPGTRLTVT.

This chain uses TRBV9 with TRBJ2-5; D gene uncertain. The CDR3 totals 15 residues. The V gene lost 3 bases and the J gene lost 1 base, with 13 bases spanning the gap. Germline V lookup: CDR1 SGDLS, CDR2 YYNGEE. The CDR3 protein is CASSATYGTQETQYF. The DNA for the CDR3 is TGTGCCAGCAGCGCTACCTACGGAACCCAAGAGACCCAGTACTTC.

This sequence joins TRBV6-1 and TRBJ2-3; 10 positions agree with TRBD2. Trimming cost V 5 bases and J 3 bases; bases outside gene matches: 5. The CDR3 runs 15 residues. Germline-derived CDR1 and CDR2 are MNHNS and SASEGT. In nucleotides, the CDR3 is TGTGCCAGCAGTAGGTCTAGCGGGGGAACAGATACGCAGTATTTT. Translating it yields CASSRSSGGTDTQYF.

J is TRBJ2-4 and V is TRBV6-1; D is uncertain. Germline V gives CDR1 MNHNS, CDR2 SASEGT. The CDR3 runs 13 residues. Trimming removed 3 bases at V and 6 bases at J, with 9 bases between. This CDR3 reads CASSEMSRNIQYF. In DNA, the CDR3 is TGTGCCAGCAGTGAGATGTCCCGAAACATTCAGTACTTC.

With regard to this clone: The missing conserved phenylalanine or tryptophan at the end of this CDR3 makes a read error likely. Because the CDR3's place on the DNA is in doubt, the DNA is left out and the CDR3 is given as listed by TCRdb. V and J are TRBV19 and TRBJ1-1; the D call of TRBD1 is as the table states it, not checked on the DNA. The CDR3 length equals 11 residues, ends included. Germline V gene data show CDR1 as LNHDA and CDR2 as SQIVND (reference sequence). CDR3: CARRGTMRHSG.